This T cell receptor beta chain was recovered during a study of shared clonotypes between healthy human individuals. In the original processing: ImmunoSEQ only sent back junction sequences with no quality scores, so filtering was done differently. Clones were read by immunoSEQ multiplex PCR, and TCRdb kept only the in-frame ones, dropping some. V and J calls and clone size are those listed in that table; D and trimming were worked out from the DNA. The table lists about 1 million clones, 75% of them singletons. Every contributor of samples was a Caucasian grown-up residing in Nashville, Tennessee. The CDR3 has 17 residues. The trim removed 0 bases at V and 3 bases at J, leaving 7 bases unmatched. CDR1 and CDR2 from the germline V gene are SEHNR and FQNEAQ (reference sequence).

This TCR was recovered from a man aged 18-30 years in good health. V and J are TRBV7-9 and TRBJ1-4, with 7 bases that match TRBD1. The sample was memory CD4+ T cells sorted from blood. Subset denoted: CD45RA-negative fraction. The DNA for the CDR3 is TGTGCCAGCAGCTTAGCGGTCGCAGGGGGTCCTAATGAAAAACTGTTTTTT. Translating it yields CASSLAVAGGPNEKLFF.